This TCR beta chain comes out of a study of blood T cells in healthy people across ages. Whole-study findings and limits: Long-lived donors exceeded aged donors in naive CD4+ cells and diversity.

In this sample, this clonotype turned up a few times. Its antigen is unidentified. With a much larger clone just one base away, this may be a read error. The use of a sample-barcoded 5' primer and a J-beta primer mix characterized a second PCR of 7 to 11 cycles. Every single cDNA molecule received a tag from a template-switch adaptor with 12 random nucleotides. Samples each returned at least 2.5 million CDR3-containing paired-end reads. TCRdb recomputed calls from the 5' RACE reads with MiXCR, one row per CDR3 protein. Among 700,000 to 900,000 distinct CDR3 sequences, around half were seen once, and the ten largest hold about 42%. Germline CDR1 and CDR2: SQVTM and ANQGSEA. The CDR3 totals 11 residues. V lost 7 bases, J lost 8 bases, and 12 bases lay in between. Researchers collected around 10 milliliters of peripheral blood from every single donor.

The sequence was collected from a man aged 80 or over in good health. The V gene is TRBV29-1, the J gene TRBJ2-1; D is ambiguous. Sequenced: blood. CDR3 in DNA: TGCAGCGGTGGGTTGGCTTATGAGCAGTTCTTC. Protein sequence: CSGGLAYEQFF.